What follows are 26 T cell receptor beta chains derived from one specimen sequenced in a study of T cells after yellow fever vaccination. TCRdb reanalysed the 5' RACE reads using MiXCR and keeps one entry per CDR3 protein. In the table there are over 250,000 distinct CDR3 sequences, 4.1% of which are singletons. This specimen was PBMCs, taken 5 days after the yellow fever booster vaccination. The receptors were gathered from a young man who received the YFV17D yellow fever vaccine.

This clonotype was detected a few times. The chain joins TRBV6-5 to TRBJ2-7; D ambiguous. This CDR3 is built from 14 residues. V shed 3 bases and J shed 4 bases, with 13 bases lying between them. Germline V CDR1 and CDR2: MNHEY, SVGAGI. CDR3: CASSYGGWGYEQYV. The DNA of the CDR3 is TGTGCCAGCAGTTATGGTGGATGGGGATACGAGCAGTACGTC.

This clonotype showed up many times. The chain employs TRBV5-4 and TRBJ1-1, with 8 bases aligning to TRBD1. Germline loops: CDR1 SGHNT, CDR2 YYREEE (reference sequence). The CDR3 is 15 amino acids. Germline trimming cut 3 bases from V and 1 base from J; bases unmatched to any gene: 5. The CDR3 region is CASSSADRGNTEAFF. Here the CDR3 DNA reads TGTGCCAGCAGCTCCGCTGACAGGGGGAACACTGAAGCTTTCTTT.

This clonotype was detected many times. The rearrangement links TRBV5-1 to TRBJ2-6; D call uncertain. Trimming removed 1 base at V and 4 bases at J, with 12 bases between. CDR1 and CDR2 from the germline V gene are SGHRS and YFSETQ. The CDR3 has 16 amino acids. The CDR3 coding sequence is TGCGCCAGCAGCTTGCCACAGCAGGCCGGGGCCAACGTCCTGACTTTC. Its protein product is CASSLPQQAGANVLTF. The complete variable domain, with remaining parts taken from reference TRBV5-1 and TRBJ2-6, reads KAGVTQTPRYLIKTRGQQVTLSCSPISGHRSVSWYQQTPGQGLQFLFEYFSETQRNKGNFPGRFSGRQFSNSRSEMNVSTLELGDSALYLCASSLPQQAGANVLTFGAGSRLTVL.

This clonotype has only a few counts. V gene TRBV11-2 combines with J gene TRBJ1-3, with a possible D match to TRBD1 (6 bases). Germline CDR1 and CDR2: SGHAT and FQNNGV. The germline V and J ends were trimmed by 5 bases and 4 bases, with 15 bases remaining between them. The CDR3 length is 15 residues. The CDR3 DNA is TGTGCCAGCAGCCCCTTGGGGGGGGCGGGAAACACCATATATTTT. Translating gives CASSPLGGAGNTIYF.

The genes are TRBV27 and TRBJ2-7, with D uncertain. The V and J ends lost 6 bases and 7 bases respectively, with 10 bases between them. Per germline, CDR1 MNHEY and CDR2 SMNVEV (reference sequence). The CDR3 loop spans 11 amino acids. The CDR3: CASRIWWEQYV. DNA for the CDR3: TGTGCCAGCAGGATATGGTGGGAGCAGTACGTC.

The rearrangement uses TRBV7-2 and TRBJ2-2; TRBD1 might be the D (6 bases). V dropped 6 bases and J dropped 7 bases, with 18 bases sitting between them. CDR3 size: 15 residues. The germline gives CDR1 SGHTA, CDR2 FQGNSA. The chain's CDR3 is CASRKAGAKGGELFF. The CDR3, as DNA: TGTGCCAGCAGAAAGGCAGGGGCGAAAGGCGGGGAGCTGTTTTTT.

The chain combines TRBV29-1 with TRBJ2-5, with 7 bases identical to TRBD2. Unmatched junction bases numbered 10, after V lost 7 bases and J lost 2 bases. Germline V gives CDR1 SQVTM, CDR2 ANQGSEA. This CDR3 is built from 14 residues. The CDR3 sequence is CSAHMLAEQETQYF. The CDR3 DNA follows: TGCAGCGCCCATATGCTAGCGGAGCAAGAGACCCAGTACTTC.

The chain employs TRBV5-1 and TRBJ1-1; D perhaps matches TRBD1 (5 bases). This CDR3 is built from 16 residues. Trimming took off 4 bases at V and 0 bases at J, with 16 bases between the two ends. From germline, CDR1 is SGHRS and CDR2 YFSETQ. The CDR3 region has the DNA TGCGCCAGCAGCCCCCGGGGCGCGGCCCTGAACACTGAAGCTTTCTTT. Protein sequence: CASSPRGAALNTEAFF.

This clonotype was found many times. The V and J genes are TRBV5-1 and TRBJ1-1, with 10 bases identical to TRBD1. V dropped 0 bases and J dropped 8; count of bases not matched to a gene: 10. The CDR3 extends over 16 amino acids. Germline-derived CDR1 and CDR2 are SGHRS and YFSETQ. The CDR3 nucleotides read TGCGCCAGCAGCTTGGGATGGACAGGGGGAACATTAGAAGCTTTCTTT. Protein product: CASSLGWTGGTLEAFF. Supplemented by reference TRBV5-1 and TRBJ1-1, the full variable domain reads KAGVTQTPRYLIKTRGQQVTLSCSPISGHRSVSWYQQTPGQGLQFLFEYFSETQRNKGNFPGRFSGRQFSNSRSEMNVSTLELGDSALYLCASSLGWTGGTLEAFFGQGTRLTVV.

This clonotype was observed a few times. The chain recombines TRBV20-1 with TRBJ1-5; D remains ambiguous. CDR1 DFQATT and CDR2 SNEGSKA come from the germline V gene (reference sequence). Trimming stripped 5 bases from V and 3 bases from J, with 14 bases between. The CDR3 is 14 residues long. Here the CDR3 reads CSAVDNPFNQPQHF. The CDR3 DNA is TGCAGTGCTGTAGACAATCCCTTCAATCAGCCCCAGCATTTT.

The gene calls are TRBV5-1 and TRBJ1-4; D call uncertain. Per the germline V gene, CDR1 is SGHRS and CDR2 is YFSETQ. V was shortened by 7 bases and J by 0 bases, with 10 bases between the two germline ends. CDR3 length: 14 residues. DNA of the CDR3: TGCGCCAGCGCCCTTTTGGCAACTAATGAAAAACTGTTTTTT. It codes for CASALLATNEKLFF.

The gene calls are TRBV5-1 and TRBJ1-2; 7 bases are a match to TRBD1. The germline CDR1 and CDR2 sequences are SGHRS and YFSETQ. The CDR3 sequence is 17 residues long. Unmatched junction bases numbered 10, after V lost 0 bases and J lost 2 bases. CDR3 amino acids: CASSLGLGQKLNYGYTF. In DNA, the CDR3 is TGCGCCAGCAGCTTGGGGCTGGGACAGAAGCTAAACTATGGCTACACCTTC.

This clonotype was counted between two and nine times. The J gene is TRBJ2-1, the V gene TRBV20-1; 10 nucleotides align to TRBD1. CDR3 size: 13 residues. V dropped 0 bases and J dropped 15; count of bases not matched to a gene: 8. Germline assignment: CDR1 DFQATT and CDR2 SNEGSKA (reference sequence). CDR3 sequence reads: CSARDLGQGLLFF. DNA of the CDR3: TGCAGTGCTAGAGATTTGGGACAGGGGCTTCTGTTCTTC.

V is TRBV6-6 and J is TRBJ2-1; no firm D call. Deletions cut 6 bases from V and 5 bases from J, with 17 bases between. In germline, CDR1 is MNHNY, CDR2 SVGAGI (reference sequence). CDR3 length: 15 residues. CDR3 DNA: TGTGCCAGCAGACAGACGGCTTATGGTGACAATGAGCAGTTCTTC. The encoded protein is CASRQTAYGDNEQFF.

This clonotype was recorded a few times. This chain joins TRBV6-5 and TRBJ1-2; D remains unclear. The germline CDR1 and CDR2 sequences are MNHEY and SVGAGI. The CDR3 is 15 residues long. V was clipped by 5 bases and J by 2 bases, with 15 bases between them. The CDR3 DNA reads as TGTGCCAGCAGTCTGACCGCCGGATCGAACTATGGCTACACCTTC. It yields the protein CASSLTAGSNYGYTF.

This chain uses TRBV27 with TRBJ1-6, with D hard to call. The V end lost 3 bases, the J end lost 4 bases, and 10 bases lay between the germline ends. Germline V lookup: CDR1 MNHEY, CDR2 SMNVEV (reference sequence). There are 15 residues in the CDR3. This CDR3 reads CASSLVAVYNSPLHF. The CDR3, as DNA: TGTGCCAGCAGTTTGGTAGCGGTTTATAATTCACCCCTCCACTTT.

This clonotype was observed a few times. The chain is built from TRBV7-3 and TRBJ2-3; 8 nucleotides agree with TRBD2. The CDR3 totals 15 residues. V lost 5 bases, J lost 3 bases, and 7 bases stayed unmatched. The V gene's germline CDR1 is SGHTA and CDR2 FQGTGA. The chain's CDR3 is CASSNGGAGTDTQYF. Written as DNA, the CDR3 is TGTGCCAGCAGCAACGGGGGGGCAGGGACAGATACGCAGTATTTT. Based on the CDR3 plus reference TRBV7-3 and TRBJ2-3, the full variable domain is GAGVSQTPSNKVTEKGKYVELRCDPISGHTALYWYRQSLGQGPEFLIYFQGTGAADDSGLPNDRFFAVRPEGSVSTLKIQRTERGDSAVYLCASSNGGAGTDTQYFGPGTRLTVL.

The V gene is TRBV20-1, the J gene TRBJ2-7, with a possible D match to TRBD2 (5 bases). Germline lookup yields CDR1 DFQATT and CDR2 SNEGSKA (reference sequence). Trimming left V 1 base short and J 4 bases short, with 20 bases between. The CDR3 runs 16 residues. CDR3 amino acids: CSARGERKYPFYEQYF. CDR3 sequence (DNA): TGCAGTGCTAGAGGGGAGAGGAAGTATCCCTTTTACGAGCAGTACTTC.

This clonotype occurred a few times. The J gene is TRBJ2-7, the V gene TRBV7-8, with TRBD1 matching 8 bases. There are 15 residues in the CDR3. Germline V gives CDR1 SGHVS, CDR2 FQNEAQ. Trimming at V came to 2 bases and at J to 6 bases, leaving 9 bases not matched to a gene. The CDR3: CASSLTWQGAREQYF. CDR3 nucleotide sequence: TGTGCCAGCAGCTTAACTTGGCAGGGGGCCCGCGAGCAGTACTTC.

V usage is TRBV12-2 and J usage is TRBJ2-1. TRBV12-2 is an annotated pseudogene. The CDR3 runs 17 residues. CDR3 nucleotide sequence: TGTGCAAGTCGCCTAGTCGCTCGCATACTGTCCTACAATGAGCAGTTCTTC. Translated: CASRLVARILSYNEQFF.

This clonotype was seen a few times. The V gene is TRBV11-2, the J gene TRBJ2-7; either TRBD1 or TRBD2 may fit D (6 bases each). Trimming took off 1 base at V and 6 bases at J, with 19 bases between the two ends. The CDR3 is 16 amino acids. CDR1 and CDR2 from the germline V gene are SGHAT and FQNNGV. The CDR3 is CASSLAWRGIFIEQYF. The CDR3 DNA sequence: TGTGCCAGCAGCTTAGCGTGGAGGGGGATTTTTATCGAGCAGTACTTC.

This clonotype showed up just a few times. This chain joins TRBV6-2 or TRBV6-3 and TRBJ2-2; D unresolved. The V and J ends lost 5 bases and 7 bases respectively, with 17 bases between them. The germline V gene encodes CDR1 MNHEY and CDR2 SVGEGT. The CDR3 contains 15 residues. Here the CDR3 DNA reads TGTGCCAGCAGTACGACTTTCCGCCGGGTCGGGGAGCTGTTTTTT. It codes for CASSTTFRRVGELFF.

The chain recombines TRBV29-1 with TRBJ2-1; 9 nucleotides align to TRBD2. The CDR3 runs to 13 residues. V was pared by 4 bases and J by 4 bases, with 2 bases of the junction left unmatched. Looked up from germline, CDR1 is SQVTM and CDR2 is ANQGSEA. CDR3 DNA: TGCAGCGTTGCGACTAGCGGATACAATGAGCAGTTCTTC. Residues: CSVATSGYNEQFF.

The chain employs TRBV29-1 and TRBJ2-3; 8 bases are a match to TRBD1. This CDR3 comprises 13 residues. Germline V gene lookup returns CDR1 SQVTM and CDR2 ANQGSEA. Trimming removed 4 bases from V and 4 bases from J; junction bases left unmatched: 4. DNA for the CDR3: TGCAGCGTTGCGGACAGGGCCCCAGATACGCAGTATTTT. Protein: CSVADRAPDTQYF.

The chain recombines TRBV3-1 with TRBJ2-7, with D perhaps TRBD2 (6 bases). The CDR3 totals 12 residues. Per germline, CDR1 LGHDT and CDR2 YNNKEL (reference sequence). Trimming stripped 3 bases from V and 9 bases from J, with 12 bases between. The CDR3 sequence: CASSHRGSGQYF. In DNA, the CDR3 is TGTGCCAGCAGCCACCGGGGGAGCGGGCAGTACTTC.

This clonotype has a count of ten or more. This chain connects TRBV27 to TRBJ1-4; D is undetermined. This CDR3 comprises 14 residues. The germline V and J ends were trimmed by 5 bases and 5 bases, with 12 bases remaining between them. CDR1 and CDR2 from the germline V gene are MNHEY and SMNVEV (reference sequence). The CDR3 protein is CASSDTVMNEKLFF. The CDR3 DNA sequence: TGTGCCAGCAGTGACACAGTGATGAATGAAAAACTGTTTTTT.